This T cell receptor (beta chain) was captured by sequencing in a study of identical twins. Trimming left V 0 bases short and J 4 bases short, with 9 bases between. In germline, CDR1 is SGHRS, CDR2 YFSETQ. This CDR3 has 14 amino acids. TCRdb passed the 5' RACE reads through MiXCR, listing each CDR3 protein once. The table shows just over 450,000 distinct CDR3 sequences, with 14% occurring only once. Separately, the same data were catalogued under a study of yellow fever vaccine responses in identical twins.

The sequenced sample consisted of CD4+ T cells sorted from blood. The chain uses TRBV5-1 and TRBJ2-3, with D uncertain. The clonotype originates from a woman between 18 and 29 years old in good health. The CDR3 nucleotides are TGCGCCAGCAGCTTGGCCAGCGTCGCAGATACGCAGTATTTT. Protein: CASSLASVADTQYF.